This T cell receptor (beta chain) was observed in a study of blood T cell repertoires in COVID-19. For the study at large: Whether acute or convalescent, the COVID-19 samples came from the United States, Italy and Spain. Sample material is recorded as cDNA or gDNA derived from T cells, B-cell-depleted T cells, or PBMCs.

V was shortened by 4 bases and J by 3 bases, with 22 bases between the two germline ends. The CDR3 totals 17 residues. Authors' analysis steps: The authors estimated nucleated cell counts from reference gene primer amplification. Sequencing was performed with immunoSEQ multiplex PCR; in TCRdb, only in-frame clones are kept and a portion is missing. V and J calls and clone size are those listed in that table; D and trimming were worked out from the DNA. The profile covers 150,000 to 180,000 clones, with about 80% appearing a single time and about 0.5% taken by the ten largest. This chain links TRBV5-3 with TRBJ1-1; D remains unclear. TRBV5-3 is an ORF for which the function is uncertain. The sequence came from a man in his 60s with acute or convalescent COVID-19. The source material was peripheral blood. CDR3 loop: CARSPGTSPPWDTEAFF. The CDR3 DNA follows: TGTGCCAGAAGCCCGGGAACCTCACCCCCCTGGGACACTGAAGCTTTCTTT.